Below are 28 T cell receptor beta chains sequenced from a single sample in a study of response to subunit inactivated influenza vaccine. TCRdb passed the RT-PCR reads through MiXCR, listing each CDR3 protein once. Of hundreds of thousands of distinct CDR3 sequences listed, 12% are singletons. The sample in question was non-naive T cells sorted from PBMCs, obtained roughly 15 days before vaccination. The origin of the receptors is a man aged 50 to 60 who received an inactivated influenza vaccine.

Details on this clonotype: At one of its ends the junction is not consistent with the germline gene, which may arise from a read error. This chain's CDR3 is CASCLGARNNEQFF. The CDR3 bases are TGTGCCAGCTGCTTAGGGGCTAGAAACAATGAGCAGTTCTTC. V gene TRBV5-5 combines with J gene TRBJ2-1, with D possibly TRBD1 on 5 matching bases. This CDR3 has 14 amino acids. CDR1 is SGHKS and CDR2 is YYEKEE in the germline V gene (reference sequence). Together with reference TRBV5-5 and TRBJ2-1, the CDR3 gives the full variable domain: DAGVTQSPTHLIKTRGQQVTLRCSPISGHKSVSWYQQVLGQGPQFIFQYYEKEERGRGNFPDRFSARQFPNYSSELNVNALLLGDSALYLCASCLGARNNEQFFGPGTRLTVL.

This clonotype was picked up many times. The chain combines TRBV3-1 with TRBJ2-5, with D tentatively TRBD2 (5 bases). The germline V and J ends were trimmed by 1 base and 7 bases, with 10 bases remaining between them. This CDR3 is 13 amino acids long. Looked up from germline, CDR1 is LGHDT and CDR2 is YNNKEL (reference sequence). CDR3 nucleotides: TGTGCCAGCAGCCAAGGGGGAGCCACGACCCAGTACTTC. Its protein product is CASSQGGATTQYF.

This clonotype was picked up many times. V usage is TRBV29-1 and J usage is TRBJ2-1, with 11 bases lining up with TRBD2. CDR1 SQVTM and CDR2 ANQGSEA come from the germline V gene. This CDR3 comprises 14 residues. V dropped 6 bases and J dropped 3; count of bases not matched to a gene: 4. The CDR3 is CSVRLAGIYNEQFF. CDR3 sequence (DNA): TGCAGCGTCCGACTAGCGGGAATCTACAATGAGCAGTTCTTC.

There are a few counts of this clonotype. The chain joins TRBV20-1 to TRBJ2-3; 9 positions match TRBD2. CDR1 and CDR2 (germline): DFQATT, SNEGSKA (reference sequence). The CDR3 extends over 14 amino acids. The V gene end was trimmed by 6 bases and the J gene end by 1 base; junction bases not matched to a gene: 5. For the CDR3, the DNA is TGCAGTGCGAGTAGCGGGAGTGGCACAGATACGCAGTATTTT. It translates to CSASSGSGTDTQYF.

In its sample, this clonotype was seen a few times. Here the CDR3 DNA reads TGTGCCAGCAGTTTTTTACCGGCGGGGGTTAATTCACCCCTCCACTTT. It specifies CASSFLPAGVNSPLHF. The chain combines TRBV12-3 or TRBV12-4 with TRBJ1-6, with D tentatively TRBD1 (5 bases). The V end lost 3 bases, the J end lost 6 bases, and 15 bases lay between the germline ends. This CDR3 comprises 16 residues.

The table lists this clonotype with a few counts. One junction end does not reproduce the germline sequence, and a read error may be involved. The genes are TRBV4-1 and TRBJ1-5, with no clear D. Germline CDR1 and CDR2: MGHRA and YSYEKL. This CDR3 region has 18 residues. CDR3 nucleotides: TGCGCCACCAGCCAAGGGTATCAGAGGAGGACTCTGAATCAGCCCCAGCATTTT. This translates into CATSQGYQRRTLNQPQHF.

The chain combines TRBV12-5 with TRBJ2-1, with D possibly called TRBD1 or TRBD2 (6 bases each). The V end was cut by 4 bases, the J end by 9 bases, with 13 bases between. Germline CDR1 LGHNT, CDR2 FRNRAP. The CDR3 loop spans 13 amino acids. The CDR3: CASGSKGGGEQFF. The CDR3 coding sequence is TGTGCTAGTGGTTCCAAGGGGGGAGGTGAGCAGTTCTTC.

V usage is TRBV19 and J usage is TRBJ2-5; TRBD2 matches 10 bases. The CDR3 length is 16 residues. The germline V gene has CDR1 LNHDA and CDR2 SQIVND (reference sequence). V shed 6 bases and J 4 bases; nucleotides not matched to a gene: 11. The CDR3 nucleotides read TGTGCCAGTAGAGCAGCGGGAGGGCCGGATGGAGAGACCCAGTACTTC. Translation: CASRAAGGPDGETQYF. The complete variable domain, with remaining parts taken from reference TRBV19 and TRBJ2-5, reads DGGITQSPKYLFRKEGQNVTLSCEQNLNHDAMYWYRQDPGQGLRLIYYSQIVNDFQKGDIAEGYSVSREKKESFPLTVTSAQKNPTAFYLCASRAAGGPDGETQYFGPGTRLLVL.

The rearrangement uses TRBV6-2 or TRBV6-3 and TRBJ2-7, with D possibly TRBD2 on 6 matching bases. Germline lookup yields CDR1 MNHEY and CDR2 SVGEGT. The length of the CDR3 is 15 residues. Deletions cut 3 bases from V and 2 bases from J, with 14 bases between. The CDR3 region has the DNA TGTGCCAGCAGTTATCAACTAGCCCAGGCCTACGAGCAGTACTTC. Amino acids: CASSYQLAQAYEQYF.

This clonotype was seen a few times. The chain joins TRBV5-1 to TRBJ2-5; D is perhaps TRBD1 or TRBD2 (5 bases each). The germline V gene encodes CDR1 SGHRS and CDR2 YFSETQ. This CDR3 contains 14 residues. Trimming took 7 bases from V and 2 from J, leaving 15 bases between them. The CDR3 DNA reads TGCGCCAGCGGACAAAATGGGGGACAAGAGACCCAGTACTTC. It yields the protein CASGQNGGQETQYF.

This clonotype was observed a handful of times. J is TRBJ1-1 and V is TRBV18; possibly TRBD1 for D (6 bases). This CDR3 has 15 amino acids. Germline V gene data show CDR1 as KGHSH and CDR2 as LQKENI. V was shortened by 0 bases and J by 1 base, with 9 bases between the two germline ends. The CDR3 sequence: CASSPPGQQNTEAFF. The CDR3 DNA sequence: TGTGCCAGCTCACCACCGGGACAACAGAACACTGAAGCTTTCTTT.

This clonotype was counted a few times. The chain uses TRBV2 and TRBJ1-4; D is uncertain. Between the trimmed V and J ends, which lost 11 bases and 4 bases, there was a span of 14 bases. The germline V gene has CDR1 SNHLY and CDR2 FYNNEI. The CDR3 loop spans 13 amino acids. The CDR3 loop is CAGFRGRNEKLFF. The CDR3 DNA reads TGTGCCGGGTTCCGAGGGCGTAATGAAAAACTGTTTTTT.

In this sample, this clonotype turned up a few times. CDR3 region: CASSFLQRGTGELFF. CDR3 coding DNA: TGCGCCAGCAGCTTCCTCCAGAGGGGCACCGGGGAGCTGTTTTTT. This chain connects TRBV5-1 to TRBJ2-2, with D perhaps assigned TRBD1 or TRBD2 (5 bases each). Trimming pared 2 bases from V and 4 bases from J, leaving 12 bases between. The germline V gene encodes CDR1 SGHRS and CDR2 YFSETQ. CDR3 size: 15 residues.

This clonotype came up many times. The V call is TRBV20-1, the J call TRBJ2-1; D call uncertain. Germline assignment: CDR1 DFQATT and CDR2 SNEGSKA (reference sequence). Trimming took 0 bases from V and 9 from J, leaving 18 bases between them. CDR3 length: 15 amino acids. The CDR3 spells CSARDPTRSGFEQFF. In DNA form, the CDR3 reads TGCAGTGCTAGAGATCCGACAAGGAGTGGGTTTGAGCAGTTCTTC.

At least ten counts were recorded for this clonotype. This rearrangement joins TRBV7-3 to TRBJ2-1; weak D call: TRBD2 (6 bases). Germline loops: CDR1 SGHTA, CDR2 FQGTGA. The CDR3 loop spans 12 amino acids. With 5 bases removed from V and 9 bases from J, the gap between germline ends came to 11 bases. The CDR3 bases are TGTGCCAGCAGCCTGCAGGGAGGTGAGCAGTTCTTC. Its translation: CASSLQGGEQFF.

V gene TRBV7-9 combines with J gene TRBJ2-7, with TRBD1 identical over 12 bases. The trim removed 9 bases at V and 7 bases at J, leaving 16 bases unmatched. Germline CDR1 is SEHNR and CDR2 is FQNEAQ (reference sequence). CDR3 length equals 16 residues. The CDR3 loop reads CASSLTSGTGGEEQYF. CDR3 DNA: TGTGCCAGTTCGCTGACATCCGGGACAGGGGGCGAAGAGCAGTACTTC.

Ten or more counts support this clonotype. DNA of the CDR3: TGTGCCAGCAGCCAAGAGGTCCGCGTCGGGGAGCTGTTTTTT. Amino acids: CASSQEVRVGELFF. The chain couples TRBV14 to TRBJ2-2, with no clear D. The ends were cut back, 0 bases at V and 7 bases at J, with 9 bases in the middle. This CDR3 has 14 residues. Per the germline V gene, CDR1 is SGHDN and CDR2 is FVKESK. Combining the CDR3 with reference TRBV14 and TRBJ2-2 gives the whole variable domain EAGVTQFPSHSVIEKGQTVTLRCDPISGHDNLYWYRRVMGKEIKFLLHFVKESKQDESGMPNNRFLAERTGGTYSTLKVQPAELEDSGVYFCASSQEVRVGELFFGEGSRLTVL.

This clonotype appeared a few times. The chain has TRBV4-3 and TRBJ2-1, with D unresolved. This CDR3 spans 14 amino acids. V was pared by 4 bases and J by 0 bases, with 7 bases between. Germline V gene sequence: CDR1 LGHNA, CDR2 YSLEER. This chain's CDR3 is CASSLRGSYNEQFF. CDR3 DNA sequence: TGCGCCAGCAGCCTTCGTGGCTCCTACAATGAGCAGTTCTTC.

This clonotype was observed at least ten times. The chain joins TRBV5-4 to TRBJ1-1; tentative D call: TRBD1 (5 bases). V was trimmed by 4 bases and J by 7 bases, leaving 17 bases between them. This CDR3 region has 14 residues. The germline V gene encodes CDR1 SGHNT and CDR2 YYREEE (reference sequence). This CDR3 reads CASSAPGRANEAFF. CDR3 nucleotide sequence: TGTGCCAGCAGCGCCCCGGGACGGGCAAATGAAGCTTTCTTT.

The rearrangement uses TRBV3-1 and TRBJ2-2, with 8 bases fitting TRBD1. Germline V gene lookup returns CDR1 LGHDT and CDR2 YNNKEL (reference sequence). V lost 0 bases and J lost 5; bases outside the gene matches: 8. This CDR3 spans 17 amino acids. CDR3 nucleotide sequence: TGTGCCAGCAGCCAAGAGGGCGTCAGGGGGCGAACCGGGGAGCTGTTTTTT. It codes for CASSQEGVRGRTGELFF.

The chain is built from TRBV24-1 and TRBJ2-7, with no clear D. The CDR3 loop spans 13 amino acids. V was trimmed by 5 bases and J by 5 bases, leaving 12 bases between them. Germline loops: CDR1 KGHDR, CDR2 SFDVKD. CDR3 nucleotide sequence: TGTGCCACCAGTGCCCATCACGAGCACGAGCAGTACTTC. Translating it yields CATSAHHEHEQYF.

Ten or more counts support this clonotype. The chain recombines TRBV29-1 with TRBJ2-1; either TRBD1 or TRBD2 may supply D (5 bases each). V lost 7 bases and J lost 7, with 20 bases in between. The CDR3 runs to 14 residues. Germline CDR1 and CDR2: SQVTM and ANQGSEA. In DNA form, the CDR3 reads TGCAGCGCCTTACTAGGAAGGGGCGGTAATGAGCAGTTCTTC. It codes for CSALLGRGGNEQFF.

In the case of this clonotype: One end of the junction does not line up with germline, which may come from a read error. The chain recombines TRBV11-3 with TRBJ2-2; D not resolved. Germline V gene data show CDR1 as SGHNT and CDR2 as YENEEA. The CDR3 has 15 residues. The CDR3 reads CASSLDGRNTGELFF. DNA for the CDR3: TGTGCCAGCAGTTTAGACGGACGGAACACCGGGGAGCTGTTTTTT.

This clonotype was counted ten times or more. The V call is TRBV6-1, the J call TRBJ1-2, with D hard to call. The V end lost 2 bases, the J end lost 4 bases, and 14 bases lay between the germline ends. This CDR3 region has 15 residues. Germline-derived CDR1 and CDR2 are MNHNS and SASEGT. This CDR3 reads CASSEPSSPPYGYTF. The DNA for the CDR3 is TGTGCCAGCAGTGAACCAAGCAGTCCGCCCTATGGCTACACCTTC.

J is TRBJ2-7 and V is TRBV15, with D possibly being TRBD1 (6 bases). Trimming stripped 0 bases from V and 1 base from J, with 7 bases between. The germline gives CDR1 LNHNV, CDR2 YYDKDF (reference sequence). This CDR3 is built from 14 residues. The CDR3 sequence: CATSRERGSYEQYF. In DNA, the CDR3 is TGTGCCACCAGCAGAGAAAGGGGGTCCTACGAGCAGTACTTC.

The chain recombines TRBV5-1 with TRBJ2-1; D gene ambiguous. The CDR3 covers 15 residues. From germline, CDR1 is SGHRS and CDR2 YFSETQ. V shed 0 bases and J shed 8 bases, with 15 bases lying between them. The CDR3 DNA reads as TGCGCCAGCAGCTTGGGACGGGCCAATTTCCATGAGCAGTTCTTC. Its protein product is CASSLGRANFHEQFF.

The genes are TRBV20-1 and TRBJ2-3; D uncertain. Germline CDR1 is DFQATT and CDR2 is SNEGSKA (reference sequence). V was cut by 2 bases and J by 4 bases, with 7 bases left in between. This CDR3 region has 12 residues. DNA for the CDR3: TGCAGTGCTAGAAGGTTATCAGATACGCAGTATTTT. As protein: CSARRLSDTQYF.

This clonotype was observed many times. The CDR3 DNA is TGTGCCAGCAGCCCAGGTCTGGGCTCCTACAATGAGCAGTTCTTC. This encodes CASSPGLGSYNEQFF. This chain links TRBV3-1 with TRBJ2-1; D is undetermined. The CDR3 is made up of 15 amino acids. Germline V CDR1 and CDR2: LGHDT, YNNKEL (reference sequence). The germline V and J ends were trimmed by 4 bases and 0 bases, with 10 bases remaining between them.